Described below is a single T cell receptor (beta chain) sequence and its context. Its antigen remains unknown. Germline V lookup: CDR1 SGHNT, CDR2 YYREEE (reference sequence). The V end lost 2 bases, the J end lost 0 bases, and 3 bases lay between the germline ends. The CDR3 covers 13 residues. This table comes from immunoSEQ multiplex PCR, and its TCRdb copy is limited to in-frame clones, with some not included. The top ten clones hold roughly 12% of a sample with about 8,000 clones, 65% to 75% of them seen once. These data belong to a study of vaccination effects on CD4 cells after COVID-19. Study as a whole: Participants were vaccinated with two doses of either the BNT162b2 or mRNA-1273 vaccine.

Expansion of antigen-specific CD4+ T cells with viral peptide pools was carried out by the ViraFEST assay before sequencing. Following 10 days of culture, CD4+ T cells were isolated. Fresh IL-2-containing medium replaced half the medium on days 3 and 7. Source: CD4+ T cells from PBMCs cultured with HCoV-229E spike peptides, taken before COVID-19 vaccination. This TCR came from a human donor who received a COVID-19 vaccine. J is TRBJ1-3 and V is TRBV5-4; D is uncertain. The CDR3 sequence is CASSFSSGNTIYF. CDR3 sequence (DNA): TGTGCCAGCAGCTTTTCCTCTGGAAACACCATATATTTT.